This T cell receptor beta chain came from a study of cytomegalovirus exposure and HLA in healthy donors. PCR involved 60 Vbeta and 13 Jbeta primers. Assay used: immunoSEQ multiplex PCR; TCRdb lists only in-frame clones, some missing. The data hold over 55,000 clones, with around 87% observed a single time. This CDR3 contains 18 residues. Germline V CDR1 and CDR2: SGHNT, YYREEE (reference sequence). V dropped 4 bases and J dropped 2 bases, with 24 bases sitting between them. Sequencing used PBMCs. The clonotype was recovered from a man aged 18 to 29 in good health and CMV-seronegative. The V and J genes are TRBV5-4 and TRBJ2-5; D not resolved. The CDR3 DNA reads TGTGCCAGCAGCCCTTCCCGAGTTCCGAGGATTAAACAAGAGACCCAGTACTTC. As protein: CASSPSRVPRIKQETQYF.